This TCR beta chain was captured by sequencing in a study of CD8+CD57+ T cells in acquired aplastic anemia. It was genomic DNA that served as the template for profiling TCR beta VDJ and CDR3. Via MiXCR, TCRdb re-called the reads, giving one row per CDR3 protein. The sample has around 200,000 distinct CDR3 sequences; 54% are singletons. The source of this sequence is a human donor in good health, serving as a control. The sample comprised sorted CD4+, CD8+, or CD8+CD57+ T cells (not recorded which) from PBMCs.

CDR3 residues: CASSMLGGNEQFF. As DNA, the CDR3 is TGTGCCAGTAGTATGTTGGGGGGAAATGAGCAGTTCTTC. The chain combines TRBV19 with TRBJ2-1, with D possibly being TRBD2 (6 bases). The CDR3 is made up of 13 amino acids. Trimming pared 3 bases from V and 7 bases from J, leaving 10 bases between. From germline, CDR1 is LNHDA and CDR2 SQIVND (reference sequence).